This TCR beta chain came from a study of T cell responses to AZD1222 COVID-19 vaccine. A note on this clone: The antigen is not known.

This CDR3 spans 13 amino acids. The germline V and J ends were trimmed by 5 bases and 7 bases, with 14 bases remaining between them. Germline CDR1 SEHNR, CDR2 FQNEAQ (reference sequence). The method was immunoSEQ multiplex PCR; TCRdb's version includes in-frame clones alone and lacks a portion of them. The sample includes 90,000 to 130,000 clones, 80% to 85% seen only once; the top ten take approximately 9.4%. Whole-study results and caveats: The donor cohort was predominantly white British with a female majority, and clonal diversity may have been underestimated. Spike-specific TCR breadth and depth were elevated following two AZD1222 doses. Reports say nearly half of spike-specific TCRs go after unmutated variant regions. It was only after the peak T cell response that any repertoires were sampled.

The chain carries TRBV7-9 and TRBJ1-1, with unresolved D. The input for sequencing was peripheral blood, taken on day 0 of AZD1222 vaccination. The sequence was obtained from an adult in good health. CDR3 nucleotides: TGTGCCAGCAGCCCGCAGGCGGGCATTGAAGCTTTCTTT. Amino acid sequence: CASSPQAGIEAFF.